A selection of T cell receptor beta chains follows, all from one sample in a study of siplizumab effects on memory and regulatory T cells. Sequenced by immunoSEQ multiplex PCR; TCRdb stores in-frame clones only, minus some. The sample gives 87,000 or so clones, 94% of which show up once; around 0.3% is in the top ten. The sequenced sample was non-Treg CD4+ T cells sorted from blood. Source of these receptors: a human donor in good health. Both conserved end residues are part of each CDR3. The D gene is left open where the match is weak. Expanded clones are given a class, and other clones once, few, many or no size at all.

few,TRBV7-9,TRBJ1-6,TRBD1,TGTGCCAGCAGCTTAGATCGGACAGGGGTCTCACCCCTCCACTTT,CASSLDRTGVSPLHF
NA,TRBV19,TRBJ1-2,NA,TGTGCCAGTACCATCCCCGGGGCTTCCTATGGCTACACCTTC,CASTIPGASYGYTF
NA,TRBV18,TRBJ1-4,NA,TGTGCCAGCTCACCAAGACTCCGACACGCAACTAATGAAAAACTGTTTTTT,CASSPRLRHATNEKLFF
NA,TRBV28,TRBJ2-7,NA,TGTGCCAGCAGTTCGGGTTTGGAGTTATACGAGCAGTACTTC,CASSSGLELYEQYF
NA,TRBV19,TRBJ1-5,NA,TGTGCCAGTAGTATGAGTGGGCAGGGCGGTCAGCCCCAGCATTTT,CASSMSGQGGQPQHF
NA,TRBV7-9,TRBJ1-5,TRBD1,TGTGCCAGCAGCCCGGGCTTTACAGGGGACAATCAGCCCCAGCATTTT,CASSPGFTGDNQPQHF
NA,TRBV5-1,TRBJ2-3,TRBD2,TGCGCCAGCAGCGGGGGACTAGCGGGGACTAGCACAGATACGCAGTATTTT,CASSGGLAGTSTDTQYF
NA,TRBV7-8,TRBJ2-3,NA,TGTGCCAGCAGCTTAGACTGGGGAAGGGCAGATACGCAGTATTTT,CASSLDWGRADTQYF
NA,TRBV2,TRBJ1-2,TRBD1,TGTGCCAGCAGTGCCGGGACAGGGCTCGGTGGCTACACCTTC,CASSAGTGLGGYTF
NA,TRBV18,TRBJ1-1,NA,TGTGCCAGCTCATCACGGGGCCAGGGATCCGGCACTGAAGCTTTCTTT,CASSSRGQGSGTEAFF
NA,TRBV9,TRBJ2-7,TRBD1,TGTGCCAGCAGCGTAGATCAGGGCAGGGGGACCTACGAGCAGTACTTC,CASSVDQGRGTYEQYF
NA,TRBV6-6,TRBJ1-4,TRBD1,TGTGCCAGTTATTGGACAGGGGCAGATGAAAAACTGTTTTTT,CASYWTGADEKLFF
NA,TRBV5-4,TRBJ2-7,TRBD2,TGTGCCAGCAGCCGGACTAGCGGGACCTACGAGCAGTACTTC,CASSRTSGTYEQYF
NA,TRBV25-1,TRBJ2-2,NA,TGTGCCAGCAGTGAATGGGGCAGGAGAACCGGGGAGCTGTTTTTT,CASSEWGRRTGELFF
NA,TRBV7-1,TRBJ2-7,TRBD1,TGTGCCAGCAGCATCGACAGGGTTGAATACGAGCAGTACTTC,CASSIDRVEYEQYF
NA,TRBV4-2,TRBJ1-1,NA,TGTGCCAGCAGCCAAGTTCAGGGTGACACTGAAGCTTTCTTT,CASSQVQGDTEAFF
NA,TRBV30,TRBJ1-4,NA,TGTGCCTGGAGGACAGCCAGAACAACTAATGAAAAACTGTTTTTT,CAWRTARTTNEKLFF
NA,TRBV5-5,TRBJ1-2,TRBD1,TGTGCCAGCAGCTCCGATCCGGGACAGGGGAAGTATGGCTACACCTTC,CASSSDPGQGKYGYTF
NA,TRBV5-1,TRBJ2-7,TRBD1,TGCGCCAGCAGCTTAGGACAGGGCGGCGAGCAGTACTTC,CASSLGQGGEQYF
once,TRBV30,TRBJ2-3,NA,TGTGCCTGGAGTGTAGGAGGTAGCGCGTCGGGGAATACGCAGTATTTT,CAWSVGGSASGNTQYF
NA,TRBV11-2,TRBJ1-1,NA,TGTGCCAGCAGCTTGTCTCGGGGGAACGCTGAAGCTTTCTTT,CASSLSRGNAEAFF
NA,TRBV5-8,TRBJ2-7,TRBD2,TGTGCCAGCAGCTTGCCCCTAGCGGGCTACGAGCAGTACTTC,CASSLPLAGYEQYF
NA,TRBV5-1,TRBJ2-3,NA,TGCGCCAGCAGCTTGGCAGATACGCAGTATTTT,CASSLADTQYF
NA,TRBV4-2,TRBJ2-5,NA,TGTGCCAGCAGCCACGGGGATCGAGAGACCCAGTACTTC,CASSHGDRETQYF
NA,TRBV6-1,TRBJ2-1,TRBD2,TGTGCCAGCAGTGAAAGCGGGAGTGCTTGGTACAATGAGCAGTTCTTC,CASSESGSAWYNEQFF
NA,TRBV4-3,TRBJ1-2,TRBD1,TGCGCCAGCAGCCAAGATCCCCAGGGGGCAGGGGGCTACACCTTC,CASSQDPQGAGGYTF
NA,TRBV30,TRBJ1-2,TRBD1,TGTGCCTGGAGCCAAGGGACAGGGATGGGCTACACCTTC,CAWSQGTGMGYTF
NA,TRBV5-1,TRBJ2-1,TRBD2,TGCGCCAGCAGCTTGGGTTCAACTAGCGGGGGGGCCAATGAGCAGTTCTTC,CASSLGSTSGGANEQFF
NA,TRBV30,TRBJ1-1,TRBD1,TGTGCCTGGAATCTACGGACAGGGGCTATGAACACTGAAGCTTTCTTT,CAWNLRTGAMNTEAFF
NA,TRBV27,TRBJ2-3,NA,TGTGCCAGCAGCCTTAAGTCCTGGGGCACAGATACGCAGTATTTT,CASSLKSWGTDTQYF
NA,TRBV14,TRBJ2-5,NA,TGTGCCAGCAGTCGTGCGGGACACGCCCAAGAGACCCAGTACTTC,CASSRAGHAQETQYF
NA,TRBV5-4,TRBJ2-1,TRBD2,TGTGCCAGCAGCACGCAGCGGGAGGGCCGCAATGAGCAGTTCTTC,CASSTQREGRNEQFF
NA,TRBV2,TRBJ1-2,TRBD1,TGTGCCAGCAGCACTCCGGGACAGAGAGGCTATGGCTACACCTTC,CASSTPGQRGYGYTF
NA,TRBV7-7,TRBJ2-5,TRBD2,TGTGCTAGCAGCCAAAGCACTAGCGGGGGAGGGCGAGAGACCCAGTACTTC,CASSQSTSGGGRETQYF
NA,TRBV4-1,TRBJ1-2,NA,TGCGCCAGCAGCCCGAGGACAGAGACGTATGGCTACACCTTC,CASSPRTETYGYTF
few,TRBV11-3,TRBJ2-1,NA,TGTGCCAGCAGCTTCTCTAGCAGGCGTGAGCAGTTCTTC,CASSFSSRREQFF
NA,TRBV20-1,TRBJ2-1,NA,TGCAGTGCTAGCGACAATGAGCAGTTCTTC,CSASDNEQFF
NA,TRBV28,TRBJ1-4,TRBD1,TGTGCCAGCAGACCAGGGGGGGCGACTAATGAAAAACTGTTTTTT,CASRPGGATNEKLFF
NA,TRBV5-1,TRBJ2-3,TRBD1,TGCGCCAGCAGCACAAGACAGGGGCCCACGCAGTATTTT,CASSTRQGPTQYF
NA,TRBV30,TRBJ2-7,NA,TGTGCCTGGAGCGCCCATTTGGGGCTCGAGCAGTACTTC,CAWSAHLGLEQYF
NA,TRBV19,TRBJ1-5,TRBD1,TGTGCCAGTAGAGCGGACAGGGTAGCAAATCAGCCCCAGCATTTT,CASRADRVANQPQHF
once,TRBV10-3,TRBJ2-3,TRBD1,TGTGCCATCACCGGGACAGTGTCAGATACGCAGTATTTT,CAITGTVSDTQYF
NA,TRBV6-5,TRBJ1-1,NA,TGTGCCAGCAGGGGGGTAGGGGAGGCTGAAGCTTTCTTT,CASRGVGEAEAFF
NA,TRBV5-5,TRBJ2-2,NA,TGTGCCAGCAGCCCAGTCCAACTTAACACCGGGGAGCTGTTTTTT,CASSPVQLNTGELFF
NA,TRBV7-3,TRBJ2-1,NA,TGTGCCAGCAGCAAAACGGGGGGACACCTCTACAATGAGCAGTTCTTC,CASSKTGGHLYNEQFF